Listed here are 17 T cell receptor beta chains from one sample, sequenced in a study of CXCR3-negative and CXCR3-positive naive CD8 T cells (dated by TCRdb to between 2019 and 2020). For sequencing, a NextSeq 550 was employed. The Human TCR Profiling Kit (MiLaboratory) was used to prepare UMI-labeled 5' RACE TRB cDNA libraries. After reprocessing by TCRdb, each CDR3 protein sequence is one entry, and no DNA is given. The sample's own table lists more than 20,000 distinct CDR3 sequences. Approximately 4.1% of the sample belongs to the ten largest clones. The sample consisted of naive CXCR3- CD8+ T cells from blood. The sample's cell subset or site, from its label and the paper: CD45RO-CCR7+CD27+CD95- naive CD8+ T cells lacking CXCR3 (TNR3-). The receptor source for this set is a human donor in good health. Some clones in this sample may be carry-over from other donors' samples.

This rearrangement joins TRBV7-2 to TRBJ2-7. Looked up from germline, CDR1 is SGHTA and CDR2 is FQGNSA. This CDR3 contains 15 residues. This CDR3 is CASSFSLSYIYEQYF.

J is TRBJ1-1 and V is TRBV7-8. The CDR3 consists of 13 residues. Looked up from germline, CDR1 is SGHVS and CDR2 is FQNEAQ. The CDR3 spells CASSSLRGTEAFF.

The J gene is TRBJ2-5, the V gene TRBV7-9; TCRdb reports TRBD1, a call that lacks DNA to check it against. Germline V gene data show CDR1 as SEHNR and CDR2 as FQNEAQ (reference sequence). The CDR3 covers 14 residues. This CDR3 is CASRQLTGEETQYF.

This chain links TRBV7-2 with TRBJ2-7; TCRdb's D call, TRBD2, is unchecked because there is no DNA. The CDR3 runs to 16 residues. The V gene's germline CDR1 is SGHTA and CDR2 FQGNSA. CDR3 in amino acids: CASSFSPGTSLYEQYF.

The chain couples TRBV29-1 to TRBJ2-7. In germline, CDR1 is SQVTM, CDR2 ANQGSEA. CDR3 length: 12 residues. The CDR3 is CSVEQITYEQYF.

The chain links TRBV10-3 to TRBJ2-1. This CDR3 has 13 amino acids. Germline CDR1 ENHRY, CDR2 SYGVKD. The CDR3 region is CAISDAVYNEQFF.

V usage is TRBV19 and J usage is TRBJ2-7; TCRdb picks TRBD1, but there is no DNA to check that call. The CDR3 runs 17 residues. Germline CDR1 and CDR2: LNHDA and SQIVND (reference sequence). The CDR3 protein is CASRWAHTGTMVYEQYF.

The CDR3 protein is CASSDLAGGAYNEQFF. The chain couples TRBV2 to TRBJ2-1; TCRdb's D gene call, TRBD2, goes unchecked for lack of DNA. The CDR3 spans 16 residues. Germline V gives CDR1 SNHLY, CDR2 FYNNEI.

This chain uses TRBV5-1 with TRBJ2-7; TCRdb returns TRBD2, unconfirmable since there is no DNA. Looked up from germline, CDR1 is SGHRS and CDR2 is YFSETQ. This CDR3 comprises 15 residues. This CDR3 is CASSLVPSHEHEQYF.

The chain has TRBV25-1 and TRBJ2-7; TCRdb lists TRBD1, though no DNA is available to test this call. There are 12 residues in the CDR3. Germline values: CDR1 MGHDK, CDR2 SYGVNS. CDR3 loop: CASSDPGNEQYF.

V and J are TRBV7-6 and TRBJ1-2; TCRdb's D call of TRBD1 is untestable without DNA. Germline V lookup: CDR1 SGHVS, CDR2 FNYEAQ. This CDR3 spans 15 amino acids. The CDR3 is CASSLDPGTNYGYTF.

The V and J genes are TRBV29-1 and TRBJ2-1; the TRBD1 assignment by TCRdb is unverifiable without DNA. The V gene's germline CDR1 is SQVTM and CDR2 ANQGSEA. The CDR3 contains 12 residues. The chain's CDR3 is CSVSGTGNEQFF.

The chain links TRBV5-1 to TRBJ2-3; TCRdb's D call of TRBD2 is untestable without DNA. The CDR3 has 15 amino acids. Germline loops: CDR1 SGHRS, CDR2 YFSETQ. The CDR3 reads CASSFSGGSTDTQYF.

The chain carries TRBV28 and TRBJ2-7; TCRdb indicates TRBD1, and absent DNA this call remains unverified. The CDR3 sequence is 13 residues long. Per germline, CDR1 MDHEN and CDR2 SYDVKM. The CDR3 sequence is CASSFPDSYEQYF.

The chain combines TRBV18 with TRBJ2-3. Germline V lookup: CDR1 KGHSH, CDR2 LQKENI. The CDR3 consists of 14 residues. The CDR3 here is CASSPLVGADTQYF. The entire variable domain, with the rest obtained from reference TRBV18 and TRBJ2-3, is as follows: NAGVMQNPRHLVRRRGQEARLRCSPMKGHSHVYWYRQLPEEGLKFMVYLQKENIIDESGMPKERFSAEFPKEGPSILRIQQVVRGDSAAYFCASSPLVGADTQYFGPGTRLTVL.

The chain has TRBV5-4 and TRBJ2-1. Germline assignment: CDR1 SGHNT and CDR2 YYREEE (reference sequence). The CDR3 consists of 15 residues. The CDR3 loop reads CASSFGENSYNEQFF.

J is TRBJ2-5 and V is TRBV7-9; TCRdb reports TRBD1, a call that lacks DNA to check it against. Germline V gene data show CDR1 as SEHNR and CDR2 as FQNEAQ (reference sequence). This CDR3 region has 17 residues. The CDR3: CASIRSLIGQGQETQYF.